These 3 T cell receptor beta chains share one sample of origin, sequenced in a study of CD8+ T cells in alopecia areata. Treatment specified: oral pan-JAK inhibitor, 5-10 mg twice daily. Reverse transcription of extracted RNA yielded cDNA, which provided the sequencing template. Sequencing was performed with immunoSEQ multiplex PCR; in TCRdb, only in-frame clones are kept and a portion is missing. The top ten hold just under 30% of the sample, which has more than 95,000 clones, roughly 60% seen once. This specimen consisted of CD8+ T cells sorted from blood, obtained at week 4, from a patient treated with tofacitinib. The receptors stem from a human donor with alopecia areata.

The V gene is TRBV25-1, the J gene TRBJ2-3; 7 bases fit TRBD1. The CDR3 totals 14 residues. V was pared by 6 bases and J by 1 base, with 4 bases of the junction left unmatched. The V gene's germline CDR1 is MGHDK and CDR2 SYGVNS. The CDR3 DNA is TGTGCCAGCAGGTTGGGACAGCGCACAGATACGCAGTATTTT. This codes for CASRLGQRTDTQYF. Full variable domain (rest looked up from reference TRBV25-1 and TRBJ2-3): EADIYQTPRYLVIGTGKKITLECSQTMGHDKMYWYQQDPGMELHLIHYSYGVNSTEKGDLSSESTVSRIRTEHFPLTLESARPSHTSQYLCASRLGQRTDTQYFGPGTRLTVL.

The rearrangement joins TRBV30 to TRBJ2-7; D is perhaps TRBD1 (5 bases). V lost 0 bases and J lost 6, with 15 bases in between. Germline-derived CDR1 and CDR2 are GTSNPN and SVGIG (reference sequence). This CDR3 is built from 14 residues. This CDR3 is CAWSVQEVVLEQYF. The CDR3, as DNA: TGTGCCTGGAGTGTACAGGAAGTTGTCCTCGAGCAGTACTTC.

The chain uses TRBV7-9 and TRBJ2-1; 9 nucleotides line up with TRBD1. The V segment lost 5 bases and the J segment 3 bases; nucleotides outside the gene matches: 5. Germline CDR1 reads SEHNR; CDR2 reads FQNEAQ (reference sequence). This CDR3 spans 15 amino acids. This CDR3 reads CASSGTGIYYNEQFF. CDR3 sequence (DNA): TGTGCCAGCAGCGGGACAGGGATATACTACAATGAGCAGTTCTTC.